Listed below are T cell receptor beta chains from one sample, sequenced in a study of control samples from healthy donors and cancer patients. The assay was immunoSEQ multiplex PCR, and TCRdb's table has in-frame clones only and misses some. Among 130,000 or so clones listed, around 87% were seen once. Sequencing used blood. Every receptor here comes from a man in his forties or fifties in good health. Both conserved end residues are part of each CDR3. The D gene is left open where the match is weak. Clone size is given for some rows only: seen once, a few or many times, or a class if the clone is expanded.

V gene	J gene	CDR3 length	clone size	D gene	CDR3 protein	CDR3 DNA
TRBV29-1	TRBJ2-7	12	NA	NA	CSVVGRGVEQYF	TGCAGCGTTGTAGGCAGGGGGGTGGAGCAGTACTTC
TRBV9	TRBJ1-4	15	once	NA	CASSVSGQPNEKLFF	TGTGCCAGCAGCGTATCCGGGCAGCCGAATGAAAAACTGTTTTTT
TRBV5-4	TRBJ1-1	14	NA	NA	CASSLAYGDTEAFF	TGTGCCAGCAGCTTGGCTTACGGGGACACTGAAGCTTTCTTT
TRBV7-3	TRBJ2-7	15	NA	TRBD1	CASSQGQAPRGEQYF	TGTGCCAGCAGCCAGGGACAGGCACCGCGGGGCGAGCAGTACTTC
TRBV3-1/TRBV3-2	TRBJ1-4	15	NA	NA	CATSSAGGYSEKLFF	TGTGCCACATCGAGCGCTGGGGGATATAGTGAAAAACTGTTTTTT
TRBV4-3	TRBJ1-5	16	NA	NA	CASSQEARGSSQPQHF	TGCGCCAGCAGCCAAGAGGCTCGGGGAAGTTCTCAGCCCCAGCATTTT
TRBV18	TRBJ1-1	16	NA	TRBD1	CASSPGTGAYQGEAFF	TGTGCCAGCTCACCTGGGACAGGGGCTTACCAGGGGGAAGCTTTCTTT
TRBV27	TRBJ2-2	16	NA	TRBD1	CASSGQGSPNTGELFF	TGTGCCAGCAGTGGACAGGGTTCCCCGAACACCGGGGAGCTGTTTTTT
TRBV5-5	TRBJ1-3	16	NA	TRBD1	CASSLGTVSSGNTIYF	TGTGCCAGCAGCCTCGGGACAGTAAGCTCTGGAAACACCATATATTTT
TRBV10-2	TRBJ1-4	13	NA	NA	CASRRVGGEKLFF	TGCGCCAGCCGACGGGTAGGGGGAGAAAAACTGTTTTTT
TRBV6-5	TRBJ2-3	15	NA	NA	CASSYYRASTDTQYF	TGTGCCAGCAGTTACTACCGAGCTAGCACAGATACGCAGTATTTT
TRBV2	TRBJ1-6	14	once	NA	CASSVMGQTGTLHF	TGTGCCAGCAGTGTGATGGGACAAACAGGCACCCTCCACTTT
TRBV4-3	TRBJ1-2	14	NA	NA	CASSQLTTSYGYTF	TGCGCCAGCAGCCAACTAACGACGTCCTATGGCTACACCTTC
TRBV11-3	TRBJ2-3	14	NA	NA	CASSPWWGADTQYF	TGTGCCAGCAGCCCGTGGTGGGGGGCAGATACGCAGTATTTT
TRBV11-3	TRBJ1-2	14	NA	TRBD1	CASSFARGGYGYTF	TGTGCCAGCAGCTTCGCCAGGGGGGGCTATGGCTACACCTTC
TRBV29-1	TRBJ2-3	12	NA	TRBD1	CSVDRVQDTQYF	TGCAGCGTGGACAGGGTCCAAGATACGCAGTATTTT
TRBV24-1	TRBJ2-5	17	NA	TRBD2	CATSDLKNGGDQETQYF	TGTGCCACCAGTGATTTGAAGAACGGGGGGGATCAAGAGACCCAGTACTTC
TRBV11-3	TRBJ1-1	15	few	NA	CASSPLAGLDTEAFF	TGTGCCAGCAGCCCATTGGCGGGATTGGACACTGAAGCTTTCTTT
TRBV27	TRBJ2-1	14	once	NA	CASSWRAGGYEQFF	TGTGCCAGCAGTTGGAGGGCAGGGGGTTATGAGCAGTTCTTC
TRBV19	TRBJ1-6	15	NA	NA	CASTKAGVDNSPLHF	TGTGCCAGTACTAAGGCGGGGGTGGATAATTCACCCCTCCACTTT
TRBV9	TRBJ1-1	14	few	NA	CASSVLAGPTEAFF	TGTGCCAGCAGCGTACTCGCGGGGCCCACTGAAGCTTTCTTT
TRBV2	TRBJ1-6	12	once	NA	CASRAGISPLHF	TGTGCCAGCAGGGCAGGGATCTCACCCCTCCACTTT
TRBV9	TRBJ2-3	19	NA	TRBD2	CASSPRSWLAGPGTDTQYF	TGTGCCAGCAGCCCCAGGTCCTGGCTAGCGGGGCCCGGCACAGATACGCAGTATTTT
TRBV2	TRBJ1-1	15	NA	TRBD1	CASSFLGQGGTEAFF	TGTGCCAGCAGTTTCTTGGGACAGGGGGGGACCGAAGCTTTCTTT
TRBV18	TRBJ2-3	15	NA	TRBD2	CASSLVAGGPDTQYF	TGTGCCAGCTCACTGGTAGCGGGGGGGCCAGATACGCAGTATTTT
TRBV5-1	TRBJ1-4	16	NA	NA	CASSTAPQGIGEKLFF	TGCGCCAGCAGCACCGCACCCCAGGGGATCGGTGAAAAACTGTTTTTT
TRBV11-3	TRBJ2-2	14	few	NA	CASSKNRSPGELFF	TGTGCCAGCAGCAAGAACAGGTCCCCCGGGGAGCTGTTTTTT
TRBV24-1	TRBJ1-2	14	few	NA	CATSDLGSPLGYTF	TGTGCCACCAGTGATTTGGGGAGCCCGCTCGGCTACACCTTC
TRBV10-1	TRBJ1-2	13	NA	NA	CASSDSGLYGYTF	TGCGCCAGCAGTGACTCGGGGCTCTATGGCTACACCTTC
TRBV6-1	TRBJ1-6	15	NA	NA	CASSEINSPSAPLHF	TGTGCCAGCAGTGAAATAAACAGCCCTTCGGCACCCCTCCACTTT
TRBV4-1	TRBJ2-3	15	NA	TRBD2	CASSQEELAADTQYF	TGCGCCAGCAGCCAAGAAGAACTAGCGGCAGATACGCAGTATTTT
TRBV24-1	TRBJ2-1	14	NA	TRBD1	CATRTGTADNEQFF	TGTGCCACCAGAACCGGGACAGCGGACAATGAGCAGTTCTTC
TRBV28	TRBJ2-1	14	NA	NA	CASSRRGVYNEQFF	TGTGCCAGCAGTCGCCGCGGGGTCTACAATGAGCAGTTCTTC
TRBV6-1	TRBJ2-5	17	NA	NA	CASSEESSLNLQETQYF	TGTGCCAGCAGTGAAGAGTCGAGCCTTAACCTTCAAGAGACCCAGTACTTC
TRBV7-6	TRBJ1-1	17	NA	TRBD1	CASSSIPGQGADTEAFF	TGTGCCAGCAGCTCAATACCGGGACAGGGGGCGGACACTGAAGCTTTCTTT